Presented here are 30 T cell receptor beta chains from one specimen sequenced in a study of TIL therapy for anti-PD-1-resistant metastatic lung cancer. The libraries were made with immunoSEQ v3. Assay used: immunoSEQ multiplex PCR; TCRdb lists only in-frame clones, some missing. The sample carries more than 45,000 clones, around 87% recorded once. As to time point: pre-treatment sample, taken before nivolumab and TIL therapy. The sample was blood, taken at baseline. The receptors originated from a person aged 25-80 years with non-small cell lung cancer.

J is TRBJ2-7 and V is TRBV27; the D gene is possibly TRBD2 (5 bases). Trimming left V 3 bases short and J 2 bases short, with 14 bases between. The germline gives CDR1 MNHEY, CDR2 SMNVEV (reference sequence). CDR3 length: 15 amino acids. CDR3 region: CASSLVSGTAYEQYF. In DNA, the CDR3 is TGTGCCAGCAGTTTGGTAAGCGGAACGGCCTACGAGCAGTACTTC.

A few counts support this clone. The chain combines TRBV9 with TRBJ1-1; 8 bases line up with TRBD1. Looked up from germline, CDR1 is SGDLS and CDR2 is YYNGEE. V shed 3 bases, J shed 3 bases, and the junction held 7 bases outside the gene matches. The CDR3 is 15 amino acids. DNA for the CDR3: TGTGCCAGCAGCGCTGGACAGGGAAGGCACACTGAAGCTTTCTTT. Translation gives CASSAGQGRHTEAFF.

The chain employs TRBV5-1 and TRBJ1-1, with D possibly matching TRBD1 (5 bases). V dropped 3 bases and J dropped 4 bases, with 10 bases sitting between them. The V gene's germline CDR1 is SGHRS and CDR2 YFSETQ. The CDR3 runs to 13 residues. The DNA for the CDR3 is TGCGCCAGCAGCTCGCAGGGTGCCACTGAAGCTTTCTTT. Translated, it gives CASSSQGATEAFF.

A single count supports this clone. The genes are TRBV6-6 and TRBJ1-2, with D maybe TRBD1 (6 bases). V was cut by 0 bases and J by 6 bases, with 11 bases left in between. Germline assignment: CDR1 MNHNY and CDR2 SVGAGI (reference sequence). This CDR3 spans 14 amino acids. This CDR3 is CASSYSNRVHGYTF. The CDR3 DNA reads as TGTGCCAGCAGTTACTCGAACAGGGTCCATGGCTACACCTTC.

V and J are TRBV4-1 and TRBJ1-1; the D gene is possibly TRBD1 (6 bases). The CDR3 extends over 14 amino acids. Trimming pared 0 bases from V and 6 bases from J, leaving 11 bases between. CDR1 is MGHRA, CDR2 YSYEKL, per germline. CDR3 region: CASSQDTGLAEAFF. The CDR3 DNA sequence: TGCGCCAGCAGCCAAGATACAGGGCTCGCTGAAGCTTTCTTT.

This chain links TRBV27 with TRBJ2-3; 9 bases map to TRBD1. The CDR3 runs 16 residues. Germline V lookup: CDR1 MNHEY, CDR2 SMNVEV (reference sequence). The ends lost 5 bases at V and 3 bases at J; junction bases unmatched: 9. CDR3 loop: CASSRLPGQGTDTQYF. The CDR3, as DNA: TGTGCCAGCAGTCGTCTCCCGGGACAGGGAACAGATACGCAGTATTTT.

The DNA for the CDR3 is TGCAGTGCTAGTGGGGGGGGCGATCAGCCCCAGCATTTT. Translating gives CSASGGGDQPQHF. The chain couples TRBV20-1 to TRBJ1-5; possibly TRBD1 for D (6 bases). Between the trimmed V and J ends, which lost 3 bases and 5 bases, there was a span of 11 bases. Germline V gives CDR1 DFQATT, CDR2 SNEGSKA (reference sequence). The CDR3 is made up of 13 amino acids.

V is TRBV5-6 and J is TRBJ1-5; tentative D call: TRBD1 (5 bases). Germline V gene data show CDR1 as SGHDT and CDR2 as YYEEEE. The CDR3 sequence is 13 residues long. Deletions cut 0 bases from V and 5 bases from J, with 6 bases between. This chain's CDR3 is CASSLGRDQPQHF. In nucleotides, the CDR3 is TGTGCCAGCAGCTTGGGCAGGGATCAGCCCCAGCATTTT.

In DNA form, the CDR3 reads TGTGCCTGGAGTGTTTGGGACATTAACTATGGCTACACCTTC. It is translated as CAWSVWDINYGYTF. The gene calls are TRBV30 and TRBJ1-2; TRBD1 is a possible D gene (6 bases). This CDR3 has 14 amino acids. V was pared by 0 bases and J by 1 base, with 9 bases between. The V gene's germline CDR1 is GTSNPN and CDR2 SVGIG (reference sequence). Drawing the rest from reference TRBV30 and TRBJ1-2, the complete variable domain is SQTIHQWPATLVQPVGSPLSLECTVEGTSNPNLYWYRQAAGRGLQLLFYSVGIGQISSEVPQNLSASRPQDRQFILSSKKLLLSDSGFYLCAWSVWDINYGYTFGSGTRLTVV.

The V call is TRBV7-2, the J call TRBJ2-2; 7 bases agree with TRBD2. Trimming took 1 base from V and 8 from J; bases not matched to a gene: 4. The CDR3 spans 14 residues. Germline V gene sequence: CDR1 SGHTA, CDR2 FQGNSA. CDR3 sequence (DNA): TGTGCCAGCAGCTTAGTCAGCGGGACGGGGGAGCTGTTTTTT. Protein: CASSLVSGTGELFF.

J is TRBJ2-1 and V is TRBV7-8; 9 bases are shared with TRBD2. The CDR3 is made up of 14 amino acids. V trimming: 0 bases; J trimming: 10 bases; junction bases outside the gene matches: 4. CDR1 is SGHVS and CDR2 is FQNEAQ in the germline V gene. CDR3 DNA: TGTGCCAGCAGCTTAGCGGGTAGCGGGGGAGAGCAGTTCTTC. Protein: CASSLAGSGGEQFF.

The CDR3 nucleotides are TGTGCCAGCAGCGGGGGGACAGGGATGGGAGGAGGGAATTCACCCCTCCACTTT. It is translated as CASSGGTGMGGGNSPLHF. V and J are TRBV9 and TRBJ1-6; 9 positions match TRBD1. CDR3 size: 18 residues. Trimming at V came to 3 bases and at J to 7 bases, leaving 14 bases not matched to a gene. Germline CDR1 and CDR2: SGDLS and YYNGEE.

The genes are TRBV24-1 and TRBJ2-7; D is uncertain. CDR3 size: 12 residues. Germline V gene data show CDR1 as KGHDR and CDR2 as SFDVKD. Between the trimmed V and J ends, which lost 5 bases and 5 bases, there was a span of 9 bases. DNA for the CDR3: TGTGCCACCAGTGGATACTCGGACGAGCAGTACTTC. Translating gives CATSGYSDEQYF.

The chain joins TRBV11-2 to TRBJ1-2, with TRBD1 as a possible D gene (5 bases). V gave up 4 bases and J gave up 2 bases, with 8 bases separating them. The CDR3 is 13 residues long. From germline, CDR1 is SGHAT and CDR2 FQNNGV. The CDR3 DNA reads TGTGCCAGCAGCTGGGGGGAAAACTATGGCTACACCTTC. The encoded protein is CASSWGENYGYTF. Full variable domain (outside the CDR3, taken from reference TRBV11-2 and TRBJ1-2): EAGVAQSPRYKIIEKRQSVAFWCNPISGHATLYWYQQILGQGPKLLIQFQNNGVVDDSQLPKDRFSAERLKGVDSTLKIQPAKLEDSAVYLCASSWGENYGYTFGSGTRLTVV.

Concerning this clone: A junction end diverges from the germline sequence, so it may reflect a read error. The gene calls are TRBV2 and TRBJ2-7; TRBD2 matches 8 bases. The CDR3 has 18 amino acids. The germline V gene has CDR1 SNHLY and CDR2 FYNNEI. CDR3 in amino acids: CASSPGQGLAGTSHEQYF. For the CDR3, the DNA is TGTGCCAGCAGTCCGGGCCAGGGCTTAGCGGGAACCTCCCACGAGCAGTACTTC.

CDR3 bases: TGTGCCAGCAGAAGGACTGACAGCTTCTACGAGCAGTACTTC. Translated, it gives CASRRTDSFYEQYF. The chain combines TRBV6-5 with TRBJ2-7, with D perhaps given as TRBD1 or TRBD2 (5 bases each). Germline CDR1 is MNHEY and CDR2 is SVGAGI. The CDR3 totals 14 residues. Deletions cut 6 bases from V and 3 bases from J, with 15 bases between.

V gene TRBV19 combines with J gene TRBJ2-1; 8 nucleotides align to TRBD2. This CDR3 has 16 amino acids. With V trimmed by 5 bases and J by 4 bases, 10 bases remained unmatched. CDR1 is LNHDA and CDR2 is SQIVND in the germline V gene (reference sequence). In nucleotides, the CDR3 is TGTGCCAGTAGTCAGGGCCCCGCGGGGGGATACAATGAGCAGTTCTTC. Protein sequence: CASSQGPAGGYNEQFF.

The chain links TRBV14 to TRBJ2-1; D remains unclear. The V end lost 4 bases, the J end lost 5 bases, and 12 bases lay between the germline ends. Germline V CDR1 and CDR2: SGHDN, FVKESK. The CDR3 loop spans 14 amino acids. The CDR3: CASSRAVANNEQFF. The DNA of the CDR3 is TGTGCCAGCAGCCGCGCCGTGGCAAACAATGAGCAGTTCTTC.

This chain connects TRBV7-3 to TRBJ2-3; 8 bases match TRBD1. Germline V gives CDR1 SGHTA, CDR2 FQGTGA. The CDR3 is made up of 15 amino acids. Trimming took 5 bases from V and 2 from J; bases not matched to a gene: 6. The CDR3 DNA reads TGTGCCAGCAGCGTGGGACAGGTAGCCACAGATACGCAGTATTTT. Protein product: CASSVGQVATDTQYF.

The chain is built from TRBV6-5 and TRBJ2-1; D is unresolved. The CDR3 loop spans 15 amino acids. Germline values: CDR1 MNHEY, CDR2 SVGAGI. V was trimmed by 3 bases and J by 4 bases, leaving 13 bases between them. DNA of the CDR3: TGTGCCAGCAGTTATGGGTCAAAGGGTTACAATGAGCAGTTCTTC. Its protein product is CASSYGSKGYNEQFF.

This rearrangement joins TRBV7-2 to TRBJ2-7, with D possibly being TRBD1 or TRBD2 (5 bases each). V was pared by 6 bases and J by 3 bases, with 18 bases between. CDR3 size: 15 residues. Per germline, CDR1 SGHTA and CDR2 FQGNSA. The CDR3 DNA reads as TGTGCCAGCAGTTCCCCGGGACGGACCCTCTACGAGCAGTACTTC. Amino acids: CASSSPGRTLYEQYF.

The sample holds one count of this clone. This chain links TRBV3-1 (or the pseudogene TRBV3-2) with TRBJ2-1, with 8 bases lining up with TRBD2. The ends lost 4 bases at V and 8 bases at J; junction bases unmatched: 19. The CDR3 runs to 18 residues. Germline assignment: CDR1 LGHDT and CDR2 YNNKEL (reference sequence). The CDR3 DNA reads as TGTGCCAGCAGCCTACCGGTCCTTAGCGGGACCTCGGGGGATGAGCAGTTCTTC. It codes for CASSLPVLSGTSGDEQFF.

On this clone itself: Germline is not matched at one junction end, which may reflect a read error. J is TRBJ1-2 and V is TRBV19, with 7 positions matching TRBD1. This CDR3 has 11 residues. Germline V gene lookup returns CDR1 LNHDA and CDR2 SQIVND (reference sequence). The CDR3 region is CASSIAGQISF. CDR3 coding DNA: TGTGCCAGTAGTATAGCGGGACAGATCTCCTTC.

CDR3 bases: TGTGCCAGCAGCAAGCAGGGGGCGAATCATTCACCCCTCCACTTT. Translating gives CASSKQGANHSPLHF. The chain couples TRBV7-8 to TRBJ1-6; TRBD1 agrees at 8 bases. Germline CDR1 is SGHVS and CDR2 is FQNEAQ. The CDR3 is 15 amino acids. V shed 5 bases, J shed 8 bases, and the junction held 8 bases outside the gene matches. Supplemented by reference TRBV7-8 and TRBJ1-6, the full variable domain reads GAGVSQSPRYKVAKRGQDVALRCDPISGHVSLFWYQQALGQGPEFLTYFQNEAQLDKSGLPSDRFFAERPEGSVSTLKIQRTQQEDSAVYLCASSKQGANHSPLHFGNGTRLTVT.

The V gene is TRBV5-1, the J gene TRBJ2-1; 8 bases agree with TRBD2. CDR3 length equals 17 residues. Germline values: CDR1 SGHRS, CDR2 YFSETQ. V dropped 0 bases and J dropped 4; count of bases not matched to a gene: 9. The CDR3 here is CASSLGAGGWGYNEQFF. The DNA for the CDR3 is TGCGCCAGCAGCTTGGGTGCGGGGGGATGGGGTTACAATGAGCAGTTCTTC. Variable domain in full (rest from reference TRBV5-1 and TRBJ2-1): KAGVTQTPRYLIKTRGQQVTLSCSPISGHRSVSWYQQTPGQGLQFLFEYFSETQRNKGNFPGRFSGRQFSNSRSEMNVSTLELGDSALYLCASSLGAGGWGYNEQFFGPGTRLTVL.

This clone was found a few times. V gene TRBV5-8 combines with J gene TRBJ2-7; D not certain. Germline-derived CDR1 and CDR2 are SGHTS and YDEGEE. The CDR3 contains 12 residues. Trimming left V 0 bases short and J 1 base short, with 2 bases between. The CDR3 DNA follows: TGTGCCAGCAGCTTGGTATCCTACGAGCAGTACTTC. Translating it yields CASSLVSYEQYF.

The J gene is TRBJ2-7, the V gene TRBV10-2, with 7 bases fitting TRBD2. The CDR3 spans 14 residues. Germline CDR1 and CDR2: WSHSY and SAAADI. V trimming: 6 bases; J trimming: 3 bases; junction bases outside the gene matches: 8. CDR3 loop: CASRGSGDRYEQYF. The CDR3 DNA sequence: TGCGCCAGCAGGGGAAGCGGGGACCGCTACGAGCAGTACTTC.

This chain connects TRBV6-6 to TRBJ2-2; TRBD1 is a possible D gene (5 bases). The CDR3 sequence is 16 residues long. Trimming pared 2 bases from V and 1 base from J, leaving 11 bases between. Germline V gene sequence: CDR1 MNHNY, CDR2 SVGAGI (reference sequence). This CDR3 is CASSYGAGLNTGELFF. In DNA, the CDR3 is TGTGCCAGCAGTTACGGGGCAGGCTTGAACACCGGGGAGCTGTTTTTT.

V gene TRBV6-6 combines with J gene TRBJ2-3; D gene uncertain. The V gene lost 5 bases and the J gene lost 0 bases, with 3 bases spanning the gap. The CDR3 is 12 residues long. Germline V gene lookup returns CDR1 MNHNY and CDR2 SVGAGI (reference sequence). CDR3 bases: TGTGCCAGCAGTCTCAGCACAGATACGCAGTATTTT. It translates to CASSLSTDTQYF.

The genes are TRBV9 and TRBJ1-2; D might be TRBD1 (5 bases). The germline V gene has CDR1 SGDLS and CDR2 YYNGEE. CDR3 size: 14 residues. The V end was cut by 3 bases, the J end by 3 bases, with 12 bases between. Here the CDR3 reads CASSGGTDYYGYTF. The CDR3 coding sequence is TGTGCCAGCAGCGGGGGGACGGATTACTATGGCTACACCTTC.